This record concerns one T cell receptor (beta chain) sequence. The junction departs from the called germline gene at one end, perhaps through a read error. This sample is drawn from a study of blood T cell repertoires in COVID-19. Looking at the study overall: Donors in the United States, Italy and Spain gave samples during acute or convalescent COVID-19. T cells, B-cell-depleted T cells, or PBMCs supplied cDNA or gDNA.

The authors' processing: How many nucleated cells were present was estimated from reference gene primer amplification. Here immunoSEQ multiplex PCR was the method, and the copy in TCRdb shows in-frame clones only, minus some. V, J and clone size are taken as reported in that table, and D and trimming were inferred from the DNA itself. This table holds 150,000 to 200,000 clones, approximately 91% found once. The CDR3 consists of 17 residues. Germline CDR1 is MNHEY and CDR2 is SVGEGT. J is TRBJ1-4 and V is TRBV6-2 or TRBV6-3; 7 bases match TRBD1. The sequenced material came from peripheral blood. This clonotype was obtained from a man aged 40-55 years with acute or convalescent COVID-19. CDR3 bases: TGTGCCAGCAGCCCTCCTTTCGACAGGGCAACGAATGAAAAACTGTTTTTT. Translated, it gives CASSPPFDRATNEKLFF.